The 18 T cell receptor beta chains in this list originate from one sample, sequenced in a study of control samples from healthy donors and cancer patients. Produced via immunoSEQ multiplex PCR; TCRdb's table is partial and in-frame only. The sample consists of about 73,000 clones, about 95% of them appearing once. The sample taken for sequencing was blood. These receptors were collected from a woman aged 40 to 49 in good health.

The rearrangement links TRBV4-1 to TRBJ1-4; D is unclear. The germline CDR1 and CDR2 sequences are MGHRA and YSYEKL. The CDR3 runs to 11 residues. Trimming took 3 bases from V and 7 from J, leaving 3 bases between them. The CDR3 nucleotides read TGCGCCAGCAGCCAGACTGAAAAACTGTTTTTT. Protein: CASSQTEKLFF.

The J gene is TRBJ2-3, the V gene TRBV18; TRBD2 matches 8 bases. CDR3 size: 15 residues. V trimming: 4 bases; J trimming: 3 bases; junction bases outside the gene matches: 6. Germline loops: CDR1 KGHSH, CDR2 LQKENI. The CDR3 reads CASSLPSGYTDTQYF. The CDR3 DNA sequence: TGTGCCAGCTCACTGCCTAGCGGGTATACAGATACGCAGTATTTT. Complete variable domain (other parts from reference TRBV18 and TRBJ2-3): NAGVMQNPRHLVRRRGQEARLRCSPMKGHSHVYWYRQLPEEGLKFMVYLQKENIIDESGMPKERFSAEFPKEGPSILRIQQVVRGDSAAYFCASSLPSGYTDTQYFGPGTRLTVL.

CDR3 protein: CASSLSAHTPYNEQFF. The CDR3 coding sequence is TGTGCCAGCAGTTTATCGGCCCACACGCCCTACAATGAGCAGTTCTTC. The chain combines TRBV27 with TRBJ2-1, with D hard to call. The CDR3 sequence is 16 residues long. Germline assignment: CDR1 MNHEY and CDR2 SMNVEV (reference sequence). The V end was cut by 0 bases, the J end by 2 bases, with 11 bases between.

This chain joins TRBV24-1 and TRBJ2-3; TRBD2 matches 9 bases. With 1 base clipped from V and 5 bases from J, the junction kept 6 bases outside the gene matches. This CDR3 is built from 16 residues. Germline V CDR1 and CDR2: KGHDR, SFDVKD. CDR3 sequence reads: CATSDLRRGGVDTQYF. The CDR3 region has the DNA TGTGCCACCAGTGATTTAAGGCGGGGGGGGGTAGATACGCAGTATTTT.

This chain joins TRBV20-1 and TRBJ2-3, with 8 bases matching TRBD1. Trimming took 3 bases from V and 6 from J; bases not matched to a gene: 8. This CDR3 has 14 residues. CDR1 and CDR2 from the germline V gene are DFQATT and SNEGSKA (reference sequence). This chain's CDR3 is CSASETDRGDTQYF. The CDR3 nucleotides read TGCAGTGCTAGTGAAACAGACAGGGGCGATACGCAGTATTTT.

V is TRBV5-4 and J is TRBJ2-1, with no clear D. Germline lookup yields CDR1 SGHNT and CDR2 YYREEE (reference sequence). The V and J ends lost 4 bases and 8 bases respectively, with 13 bases between them. The CDR3 is 13 residues long. The DNA of the CDR3 is TGTGCCAGCAGCAAGCCGGGTGGGGATGAGCAGTTCTTC. Amino acid sequence: CASSKPGGDEQFF.

The V call is TRBV19, the J call TRBJ2-1; a possible D gene is TRBD2 (6 bases). The CDR3 loop spans 15 amino acids. Per germline, CDR1 LNHDA and CDR2 SQIVND (reference sequence). The ends were cut back, 1 base at V and 4 bases at J, with 11 bases in the middle. CDR3 sequence reads: CASSIGVSGYNEQFF. DNA for the CDR3: TGTGCCAGTAGTATAGGGGTTAGCGGATACAATGAGCAGTTCTTC.

The chain joins TRBV4-3 to TRBJ2-5; possible D gene TRBD2, 6 bases. CDR1 LGHNA and CDR2 YSLEER come from the germline V gene. The CDR3 has 16 amino acids. V was cut by 3 bases and J by 4 bases, with 18 bases left in between. The CDR3 region has the DNA TGCGCCAGCAGCCACGTGGCAGGGAGGCTGGTAGAGACCCAGTACTTC. This sequence encodes CASSHVAGRLVETQYF.

The chain carries TRBV6-4 and TRBJ2-3; D is ambiguous. CDR3 length: 13 amino acids. Trimming removed 2 bases at V and 1 base at J, with 4 bases between. CDR1 is MRHNA and CDR2 is SNTAGT in the germline V gene. Here the CDR3 reads CASSDLGTDTQYF. The DNA of the CDR3 is TGTGCCAGCAGTGACCTAGGCACAGATACGCAGTATTTT.

The V call is TRBV7-2, the J call TRBJ1-5; D is unresolved. V was clipped by 1 base and J by 1 base, with 8 bases between them. The CDR3 consists of 15 residues. CDR1 and CDR2 from the germline V gene are SGHTA and FQGNSA. Here the CDR3 DNA reads TGTGCCAGCAGCTTAGGATCGGGGAGCAATCAGCCCCAGCATTTT. Its protein product is CASSLGSGSNQPQHF.

The chain recombines TRBV3-1 (or the pseudogene TRBV3-2) with TRBJ2-7, with 8 positions matching TRBD1. The CDR3 sequence is 15 residues long. The germline gives CDR1 LGHDT, CDR2 YNNKEL (reference sequence). The V and J ends lost 2 bases and 3 bases, in that order; junction bases with no gene match: 6. DNA for the CDR3: TGTGCCAGCAGCCAACCCGGACAGGGATACTACGAGCAGTACTTC. This sequence encodes CASSQPGQGYYEQYF.

The chain has TRBV7-2 and TRBJ2-7, with TRBD2 as a possible D gene (6 bases). The CDR3 spans 15 residues. In germline, CDR1 is SGHTA, CDR2 FQGNSA. Trimming cost V 5 bases and J 0 bases, with 14 bases left between them. CDR3 nucleotide sequence: TGTGCCAGCAGCCCCGGGGACTTCCTCTCCTACGAGCAGTACTTC. As protein: CASSPGDFLSYEQYF.

V usage is TRBV10-3 and J usage is TRBJ1-4; D gene uncertain. The CDR3 has 13 residues. V was shortened by 10 bases and J by 8 bases, with 17 bases between the two germline ends. The V gene's germline CDR1 is ENHRY and CDR2 SYGVKD. CDR3 DNA: TGTGCCACCGGACCCTCCGTGGGGGAAAAACTGTTTTTT. Translating gives CATGPSVGEKLFF.

The rearrangement links TRBV11-1 to TRBJ1-6, with a weak D call TRBD1 (5 bases). Trimming took off 4 bases at V and 5 bases at J, with 15 bases between the two ends. The germline CDR1 and CDR2 sequences are SGHAT and FQDESV (reference sequence). The CDR3 has 16 residues. CDR3 residues: CASSSWDGLHNSPLHF. The DNA for the CDR3 is TGTGCCAGCAGCTCCTGGGACGGACTACATAATTCACCCCTCCACTTT.

The chain is built from TRBV15 and TRBJ1-6; D is undetermined. The CDR3 spans 15 residues. Germline CDR1 and CDR2: LNHNV and YYDKDF (reference sequence). The germline V and J ends were trimmed by 3 bases and 10 bases, with 16 bases remaining between them. CDR3 amino acids: CATSSDPGRGSPLHF. The CDR3 coding sequence is TGTGCCACCAGCAGTGACCCTGGACGTGGATCACCCCTCCACTTT. Complete variable domain (other parts from reference TRBV15 and TRBJ1-6): DAMVIQNPRYQVTQFGKPVTLSCSQTLNHNVMYWYQQKSSQAPKLLFHYYDKDFNNEADTPDNFQSRRPNTSFCFLDIRSPGLGDTAMYLCATSSDPGRGSPLHFGNGTRLTVT.

The chain carries TRBV7-9 and TRBJ1-4; 7 nucleotides line up with TRBD1. Germline-derived CDR1 and CDR2 are SEHNR and FQNEAQ (reference sequence). The CDR3 is made up of 18 amino acids. With 1 base clipped from V and 7 bases from J, the junction kept 15 bases outside the gene matches. This CDR3 reads CASSLGLLPWDRSEKLFF. CDR3 nucleotides: TGTGCCAGCAGCTTAGGCTTGCTTCCCTGGGACAGAAGTGAAAAACTGTTTTTT.

The V and J genes are TRBV6-4 and TRBJ2-3; TRBD1 or TRBD2 may be the D gene (7 bases each). The length of the CDR3 is 16 residues. CDR1 is MRHNA and CDR2 is SNTAGT in the germline V gene. V was shortened by 0 bases and J by 4 bases, with 14 bases between the two germline ends. The CDR3 region is CASSDSMAGGADTQYF. The CDR3 coding sequence is TGTGCCAGCAGTGACTCGATGGCAGGGGGGGCAGATACGCAGTATTTT.

This chain joins TRBV19 and TRBJ2-1; 15 bases line up with TRBD2. Trimming cost V 0 bases and J 7 bases; bases outside gene matches: 7. Germline CDR1 LNHDA, CDR2 SQIVND (reference sequence). CDR3 size: 18 residues. This CDR3 is CASSIDEGLAGGMNEQFF. In nucleotides, the CDR3 is TGTGCCAGTAGTATAGATGAGGGACTAGCGGGGGGAATGAATGAGCAGTTCTTC.